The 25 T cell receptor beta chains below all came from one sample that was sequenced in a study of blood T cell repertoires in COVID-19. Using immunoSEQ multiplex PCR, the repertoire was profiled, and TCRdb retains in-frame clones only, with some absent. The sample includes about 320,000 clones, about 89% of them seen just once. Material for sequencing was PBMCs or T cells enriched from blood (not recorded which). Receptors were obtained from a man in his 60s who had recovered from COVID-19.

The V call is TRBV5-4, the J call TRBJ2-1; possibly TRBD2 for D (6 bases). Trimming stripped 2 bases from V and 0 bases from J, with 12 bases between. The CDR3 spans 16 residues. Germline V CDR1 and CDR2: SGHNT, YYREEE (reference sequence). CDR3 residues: CASSLLATSSYNEQFF. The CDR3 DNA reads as TGTGCCAGCAGCTTACTAGCCACCAGCTCCTACAATGAGCAGTTCTTC.

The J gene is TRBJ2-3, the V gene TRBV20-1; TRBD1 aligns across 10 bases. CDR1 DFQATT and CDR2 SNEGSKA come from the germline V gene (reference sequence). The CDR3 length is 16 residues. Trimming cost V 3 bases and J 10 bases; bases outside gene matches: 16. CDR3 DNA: TGCAGTGCTAGTTCTTGGGACAGGGGTCGCCAGGTAGCGCAGTATTTT. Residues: CSASSWDRGRQVAQYF.

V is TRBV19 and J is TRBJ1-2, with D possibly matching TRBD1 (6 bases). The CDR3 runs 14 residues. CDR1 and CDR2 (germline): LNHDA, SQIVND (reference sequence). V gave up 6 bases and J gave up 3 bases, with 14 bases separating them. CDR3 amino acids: CASSPVGHDYGYTF. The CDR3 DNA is TGTGCCAGTAGCCCCGTGGGACACGACTATGGCTACACCTTC.

CDR3 in DNA: TGTGCCAGCAGTTTATGGCCAGGGGGAATTAGGGGCTATGGCTACACCTTC. Translation gives CASSLWPGGIRGYGYTF. The rearrangement links TRBV27 to TRBJ1-2; 7 nucleotides match TRBD1. Trimming cost V 1 base and J 4 bases; bases outside gene matches: 12. Germline V gives CDR1 MNHEY, CDR2 SMNVEV (reference sequence). CDR3 length: 17 residues.

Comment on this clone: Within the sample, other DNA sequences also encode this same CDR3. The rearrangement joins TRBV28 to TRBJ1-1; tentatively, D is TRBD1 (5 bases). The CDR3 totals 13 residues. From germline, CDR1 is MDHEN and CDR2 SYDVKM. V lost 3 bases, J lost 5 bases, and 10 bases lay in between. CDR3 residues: CASSFGGRTEAFF. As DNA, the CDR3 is TGTGCCAGCAGTTTCGGGGGAAGGACTGAAGCTTTCTTT.

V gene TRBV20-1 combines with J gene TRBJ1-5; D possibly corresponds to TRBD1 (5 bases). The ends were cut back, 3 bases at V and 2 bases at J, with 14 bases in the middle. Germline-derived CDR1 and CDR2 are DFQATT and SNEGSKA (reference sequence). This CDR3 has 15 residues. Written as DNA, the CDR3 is TGCAGTGCTAGTTTGGCAGGGATAGGCAATCAGCCCCAGCATTTT. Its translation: CSASLAGIGNQPQHF.

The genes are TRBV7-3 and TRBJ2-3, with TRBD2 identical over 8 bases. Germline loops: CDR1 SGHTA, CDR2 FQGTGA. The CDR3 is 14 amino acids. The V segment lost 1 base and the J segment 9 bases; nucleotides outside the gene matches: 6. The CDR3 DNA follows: TGTGCCAGCAGCTTAAGCCTAGCGGGTTCAACGCAGTATTTT. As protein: CASSLSLAGSTQYF.

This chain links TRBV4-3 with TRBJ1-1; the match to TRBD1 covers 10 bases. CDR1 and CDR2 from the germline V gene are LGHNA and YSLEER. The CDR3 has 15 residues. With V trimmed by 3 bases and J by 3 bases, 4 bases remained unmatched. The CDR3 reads CASSHLTGGDTEAFF. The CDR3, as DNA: TGCGCCAGCAGCCACTTGACAGGGGGCGACACTGAAGCTTTCTTT.

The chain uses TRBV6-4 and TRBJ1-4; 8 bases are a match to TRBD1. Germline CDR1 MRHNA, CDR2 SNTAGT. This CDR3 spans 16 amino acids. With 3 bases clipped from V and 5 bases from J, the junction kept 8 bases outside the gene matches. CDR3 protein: CASSEPDRVGNEKLFF. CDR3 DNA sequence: TGTGCCAGCAGTGAACCGGACAGGGTCGGGAATGAAAAACTGTTTTTT.

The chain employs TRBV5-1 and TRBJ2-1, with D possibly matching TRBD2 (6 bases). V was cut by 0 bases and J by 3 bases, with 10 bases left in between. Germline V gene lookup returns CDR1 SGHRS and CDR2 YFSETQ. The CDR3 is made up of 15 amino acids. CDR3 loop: CASSLGEAYYNEQFF. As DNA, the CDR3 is TGCGCCAGCAGCTTGGGGGAGGCCTACTACAATGAGCAGTTCTTC.

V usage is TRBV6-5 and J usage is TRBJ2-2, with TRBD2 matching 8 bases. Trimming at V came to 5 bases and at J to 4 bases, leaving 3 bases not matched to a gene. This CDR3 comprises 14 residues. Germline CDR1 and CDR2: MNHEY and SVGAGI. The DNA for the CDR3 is TGTGCCAGCAGTCGAGCGGGAGCCACCGGGGAGCTGTTTTTT. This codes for CASSRAGATGELFF.

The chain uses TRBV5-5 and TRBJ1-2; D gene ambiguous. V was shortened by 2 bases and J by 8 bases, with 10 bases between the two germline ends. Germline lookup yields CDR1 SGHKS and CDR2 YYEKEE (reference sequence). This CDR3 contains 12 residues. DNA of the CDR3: TGTGCCAGCAGCTTAAATGCCGCGGGCTACACCTTC. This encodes CASSLNAAGYTF.

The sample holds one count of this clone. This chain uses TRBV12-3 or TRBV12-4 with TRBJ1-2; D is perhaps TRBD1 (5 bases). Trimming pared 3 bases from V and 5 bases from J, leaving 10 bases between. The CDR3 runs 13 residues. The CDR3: CASSFSGGYGYTF. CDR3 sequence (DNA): TGTGCCAGCAGTTTTAGCGGGGGGTATGGCTACACCTTC.

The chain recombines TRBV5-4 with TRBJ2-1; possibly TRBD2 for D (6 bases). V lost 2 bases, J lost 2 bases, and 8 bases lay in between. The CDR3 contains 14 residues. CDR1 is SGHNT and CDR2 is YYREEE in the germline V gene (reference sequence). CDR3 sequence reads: CASSFPSAYNEQFF. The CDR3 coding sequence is TGTGCCAGCAGCTTCCCTAGCGCCTACAATGAGCAGTTCTTC.

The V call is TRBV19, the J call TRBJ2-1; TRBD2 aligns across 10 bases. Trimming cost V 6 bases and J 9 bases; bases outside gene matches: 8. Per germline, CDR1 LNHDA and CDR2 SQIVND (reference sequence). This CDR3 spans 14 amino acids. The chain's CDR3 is CASRDLAGVAEQFF. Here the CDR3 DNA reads TGTGCCAGTAGAGATCTAGCGGGAGTTGCTGAGCAGTTCTTC.

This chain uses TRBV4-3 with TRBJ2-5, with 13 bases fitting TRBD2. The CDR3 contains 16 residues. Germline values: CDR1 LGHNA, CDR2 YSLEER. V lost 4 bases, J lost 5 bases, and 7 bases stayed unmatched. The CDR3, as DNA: TGCGCCAGCAGCCCCGGGACTAGCGGGAAGGAGGAGACCCAGTACTTC. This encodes CASSPGTSGKEETQYF.

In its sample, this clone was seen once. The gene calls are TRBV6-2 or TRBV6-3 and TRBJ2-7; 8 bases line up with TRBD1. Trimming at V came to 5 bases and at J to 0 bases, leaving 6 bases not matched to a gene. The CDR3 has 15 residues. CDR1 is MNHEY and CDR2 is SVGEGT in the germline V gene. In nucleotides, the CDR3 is TGTGCCAGCAGTGACAGGGGCCTTAGCTCCTACGAGCAGTACTTC. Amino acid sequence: CASSDRGLSSYEQYF.

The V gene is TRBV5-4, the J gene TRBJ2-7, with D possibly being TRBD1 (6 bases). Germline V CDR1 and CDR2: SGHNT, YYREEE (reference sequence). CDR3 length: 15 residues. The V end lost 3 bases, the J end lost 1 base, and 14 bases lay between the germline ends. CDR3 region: CASSSRTVASYEQYF. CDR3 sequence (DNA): TGTGCCAGCAGCTCGAGGACAGTAGCGTCCTACGAGCAGTACTTC.

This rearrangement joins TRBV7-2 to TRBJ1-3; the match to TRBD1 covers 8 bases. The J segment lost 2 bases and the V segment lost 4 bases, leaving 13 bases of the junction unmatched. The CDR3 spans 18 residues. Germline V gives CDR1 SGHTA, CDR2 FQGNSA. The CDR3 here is CASSSKKTGGRTGNTIYF. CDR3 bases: TGTGCCAGCAGCTCCAAAAAAACAGGGGGTAGGACTGGAAACACCATATATTTT.

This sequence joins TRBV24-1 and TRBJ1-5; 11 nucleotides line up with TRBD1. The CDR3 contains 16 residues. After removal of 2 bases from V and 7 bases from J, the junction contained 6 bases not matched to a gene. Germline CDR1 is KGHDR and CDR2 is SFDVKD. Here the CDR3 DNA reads TGTGCCACCAGTGATTCAGGACAGGGGGCAGGCCAGCCCCAGCATTTT. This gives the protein CATSDSGQGAGQPQHF.

The CDR3 sequence is CASSYGTEGGGYTF. CDR3 DNA sequence: TGCGCCAGCAGCTACGGGACAGAAGGTGGCGGCTACACCTTC. The genes are TRBV5-1 and TRBJ1-2; 7 bases agree with TRBD1. Germline V gene sequence: CDR1 SGHRS, CDR2 YFSETQ. The CDR3 is made up of 14 amino acids. Trimming at V came to 3 bases and at J to 8 bases, leaving 10 bases not matched to a gene.

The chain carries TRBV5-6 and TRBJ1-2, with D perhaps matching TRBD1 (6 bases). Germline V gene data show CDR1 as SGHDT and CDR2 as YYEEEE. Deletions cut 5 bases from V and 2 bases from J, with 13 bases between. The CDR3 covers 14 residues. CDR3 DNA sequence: TGTGCCAGCAGGGGGGCAGGCTTGAACTATGGCTACACCTTC. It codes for CASRGAGLNYGYTF.

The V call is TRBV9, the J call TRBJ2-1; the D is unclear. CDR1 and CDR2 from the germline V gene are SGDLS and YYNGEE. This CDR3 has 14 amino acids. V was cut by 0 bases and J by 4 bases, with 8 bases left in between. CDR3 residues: CASSVALSYNEQFF. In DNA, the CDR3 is TGTGCCAGCAGCGTAGCACTATCATACAATGAGCAGTTCTTC.

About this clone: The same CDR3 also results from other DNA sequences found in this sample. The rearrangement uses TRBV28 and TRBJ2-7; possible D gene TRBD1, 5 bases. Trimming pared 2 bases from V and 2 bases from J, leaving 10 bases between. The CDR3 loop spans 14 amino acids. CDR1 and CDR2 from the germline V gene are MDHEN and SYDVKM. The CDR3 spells CASSLRQGTYEQYF. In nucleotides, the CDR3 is TGTGCCAGCAGTTTACGCCAGGGCACCTACGAGCAGTACTTC.

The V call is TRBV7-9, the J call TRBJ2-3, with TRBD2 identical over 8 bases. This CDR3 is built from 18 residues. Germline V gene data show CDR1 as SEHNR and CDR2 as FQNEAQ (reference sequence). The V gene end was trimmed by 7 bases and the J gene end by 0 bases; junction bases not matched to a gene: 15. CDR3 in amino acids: CASTSSLAGLTSTDTQYF. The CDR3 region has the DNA TGTGCCAGCACATCCTCGTTAGCGGGGCTAACTAGCACAGATACGCAGTATTTT.